This TCR beta chain is drawn from a study of blood T cell repertoires in COVID-19. In the original analysis: Amplified reference gene primers provided the basis for estimating nucleated cell counts. Repertoires were generated with immunoSEQ multiplex PCR, while TCRdb's copy carries only in-frame clones and drops some. That table is the source of V, J and clone size, and D and trimming were worked out from the DNA. In the table there are more than 300,000 clones, roughly 90% of which are singletons. This receptor was identified in a woman aged 25 to 39 who had been exposed to COVID-19. The sample taken for sequencing was PBMCs or T cells enriched from blood (not recorded which).

The CDR3 DNA follows: TGTGCCAGCAGCGTTAGAGATACGCAGTATTTT. Translated, it gives CASSVRDTQYF. The chain is built from TRBV4-2 and TRBJ2-3, with D unclear. This CDR3 has 11 amino acids. CDR1 LGHNA and CDR2 YNFKEQ come from the germline V gene. V was trimmed by 5 bases and J by 5 bases, leaving 5 bases between them.